This TCR beta chain comes out of a study of CD4+ T cells in melanoma. Trimming took off 3 bases at V and 6 bases at J, with 6 bases between the two ends. The CDR3 extends over 12 amino acids. Germline-derived CDR1 and CDR2 are LNHNV and YYDKDF (reference sequence). The repertoire was sequenced with immunoSEQ multiplex PCR; TCRdb's copy has only in-frame clones and lacks some. Of 13,000 or so clones in the sample, less than 85% are singletons; the top ten hold approximately 10%. Material: cells from a culture (not recorded whether cultured in vitro). The TCR was taken from a human donor with melanoma. This chain connects TRBV15 to TRBJ1-5, with D unresolved. The CDR3 nucleotides are TGTGCCACCAGCAGGTTATCTCAGCCCCAGCATTTT. Encoded protein: CATSRLSQPQHF. Full variable domain (outside the CDR3, taken from reference TRBV15 and TRBJ1-5): DAMVIQNPRYQVTQFGKPVTLSCSQTLNHNVMYWYQQKSSQAPKLLFHYYDKDFNNEADTPDNFQSRRPNTSFCFLDIRSPGLGDTAMYLCATSRLSQPQHFGDGTRLSIL.